This T cell receptor beta chain was recorded in a study of persistence of HIV-infected CD4 T cells. Study findings and constraints: Degenerate expanded CDR3beta sequences were enriched among CMV- and Gag-responding cells.

J gave up 2 bases and V 3 bases, and 4 bases lay outside the gene matches. This CDR3 is 15 amino acids long. Per the germline V gene, CDR1 is SGHRS and CDR2 is YFSETQ. A note on this clone: The antigen remains undetermined. Different DNA sequences within this sample yield the same CDR3.

This was the immunoSEQ version 4 assay in survey mode. Template was genomic DNA at 8 to 10 ng/uL, with up to 1 ug used per sample. Produced via immunoSEQ multiplex PCR; TCRdb's table is partial and in-frame only. Of 35,000 or so clones in the sample, about 84% are singletons; the top ten hold about 5%. The stimulus was an HIV-1 Gag 15-mer peptide pool, 0.8 to 1 ug/peptide/mL. CD40L-negative CD69-negative CD45RO-high memory CD4+ T cells were sorted as populations depleted of antigen-responding cells. Sample: cultured CD4+ T cells from PBMCs, taken from a patient who received antiretroviral therapy. This receptor was obtained from an adult with HIV. The donor label of this sample is uncertain. This sequence joins TRBV5-1 and TRBJ2-2; 7 nucleotides match TRBD1. CDR3 sequence: CASSSGTANTGELFF. As DNA, the CDR3 is TGCGCCAGCAGCTCCGGGACAGCAAACACCGGGGAGCTGTTTTTT.